These T cell receptor beta chains were read from a single sample in a study of cytomegalovirus exposure and HLA in healthy donors. Sequencing used immunoSEQ multiplex PCR; TCRdb keeps in-frame clones, though not all of them. The sample includes about 120,000 clones, around 83% seen only once; the top ten take roughly 2.9%. The sequenced sample consisted of PBMCs. All receptors derive from a woman between 55 and 75 years old in good health and CMV-seropositive. The CDR3 runs from the conserved cysteine through the conserved F or W. Fields, in order: J gene, V gene, D gene, clone size, CDR3 DNA, CDR3 protein. The D gene is left open where the match is weak. Size values are once, few and many counts, or a class for expanded clones, and some rows have none.

TRBJ2-7 | TRBV18 | - | - | TGTGCCAGCTCACAGAGTTCCGAGCAGTACTTC | CASSQSSEQYF
TRBJ2-2 | TRBV2 | - | - | TGTGCCAGCACCGGGGACTTTACCGGGGAGCTGTTTTTT | CASTGDFTGELFF
TRBJ2-7 | TRBV28 | - | - | TGTGCCAGCAGTTCCCAGACAGGCCAGTGGGAGCAGTACTTC | CASSSQTGQWEQYF
TRBJ1-1 | TRBV28 | - | once | TGTGCCAGCAGTTTATTCGTTTCGGGCACTGAAGCTTTCTTT | CASSLFVSGTEAFF
TRBJ2-7 | TRBV11-1 | - | - | TGTGCCAGCAGCTGGTTCCAGGGCTACGAGCAGTACTTC | CASSWFQGYEQYF
TRBJ2-3 | TRBV6-1 | - | - | TGTGCCACGTACGGGGATTTTAGCACAGATACGCAGTATTTT | CATYGDFSTDTQYF
TRBJ2-7 | TRBV5-1 | - | once | TGCGCCAGCAGCCTAGCCGGGACTTCTACTTACGAGCAGTACTTC | CASSLAGTSTYEQYF
TRBJ2-3 | TRBV9 | TRBD2 | - | TGTGCCAGCAGCGTGTGGGGGGGAGCGGGAGATACGCAGTATTTT | CASSVWGGAGDTQYF
TRBJ1-3 | TRBV4-1 | TRBD1 | once | TGCGCCAGCAGCCAAGAGTGGGCCAGGGGGCGTGGAAACACCATATATTTT | CASSQEWARGRGNTIYF
TRBJ2-7 | TRBV12-2 | - | - | TGTGCAAGTCGCGGGACTAGGGGCTCCTACGAGCAGTACTTC | CASRGTRGSYEQYF
TRBJ1-1 | TRBV5-1 | TRBD1 | - | TGCGCCAGCAGCTTGGTCGCGGGACAGGGGATTGAAGCTTTCTTT | CASSLVAGQGIEAFF
TRBJ2-7 | TRBV7-9 | - | - | TGTTCCAGCAGCTGGGGGGGCACCGAGCAGTACTTC | CSSSWGGTEQYF
TRBJ1-1 | TRBV28 | TRBD1 | - | TGTGCCAGCAGTTTAATTGGGACAGATAACACTGAAGCTTTCTTT | CASSLIGTDNTEAFF
TRBJ1-1 | TRBV5-1 | - | few | TGCGCCAGCAGCTTGCAAGAGGACACTGAAGCTTTCTTT | CASSLQEDTEAFF
TRBJ1-1 | TRBV5-1 | - | few | TGCGCCAGCAGCCCCGAGGCGGGTAGGTCTGAAGCTTTCTTT | CASSPEAGRSEAFF
TRBJ1-2 | TRBV7-6 | - | - | TGTGCCAGCAGCACGTCATCAGGGGACTATGGCTACACCTTC | CASSTSSGDYGYTF
TRBJ2-7 | TRBV6-6 | - | few | TGTGCCAGCAGCGACAACGAGCAGTACTTC | CASSDNEQYF
TRBJ2-4 | TRBV19 | TRBD1 | - | TGTGCCAGTACCGGGACAGGGTGGAACATTCAGTACTTC | CASTGTGWNIQYF
TRBJ1-4 | TRBV7-8 | TRBD1 | - | TGTGCCAGCCGTGTCAGGGGGAATGAAAAACTGTTTTTT | CASRVRGNEKLFF
TRBJ2-1 | TRBV7-7 | - | few | TGTGCCAGCAGCCGAGACCCGGGAAGCTACAATGAGCAGTTCTTC | CASSRDPGSYNEQFF
TRBJ2-7 | TRBV4-1 | TRBD2 | - | TGCGCCAGCAGCCGGGGGTGGGCGGGAGGGGATTTATCCTACGAGCAGTACTTC | CASSRGWAGGDLSYEQYF
TRBJ1-1 | TRBV27 | - | once | TGTGCCAGCAGTTATAACGGGGGGAACACTGAAGCTTTCTTT | CASSYNGGNTEAFF
TRBJ1-4 | TRBV4-1 | TRBD1 | few | TGCGCCAGCAGCCAACCACAGGGGTCTAATGAAAAACTGTTTTTT | CASSQPQGSNEKLFF
TRBJ2-3 | TRBV5-1 | TRBD1 | - | TGCGCCAGCGGGCCCGGGACAGGGAGGGATACGCAGTATTTT | CASGPGTGRDTQYF
TRBJ1-2 | TRBV6-1 | TRBD1 | - | TGTGCCAGCAGTAGGACAGGGGGGTTGTGGGGCTACACCTTC | CASSRTGGLWGYTF
TRBJ1-5 | TRBV7-2 | - | - | TGTGCCAGCAGCCGGTACGCTCAGCCCCAGCATTTT | CASSRYAQPQHF
TRBJ1-6 | TRBV30 | TRBD1 | - | TGTGCCCAGGGACAGGGATATTCACCCCTCCACTTT | CAQGQGYSPLHF
TRBJ2-7 | TRBV11-2 | - | once | TGTGCCAGCAGCTTAGTCCTGTTCAGGGTCTACGAGCAGTACTTC | CASSLVLFRVYEQYF
TRBJ2-7 | TRBV14 | - | - | TGTGCCAGCAGCCAATCTAGGCGGACCTACGAGCAGTACTTC | CASSQSRRTYEQYF
TRBJ2-7 | TRBV28 | - | - | TGTGCCAGCAGTTTAGAAAGTATCGGTATCGGTGGGACTGTGTGGTCCTACGAGCAGTACTTC | CASSLESIGIGGTVWSYEQYF
TRBJ2-1 | TRBV2 | - | - | TGTGCCAGCAGTGAACTGAGCTCCTACAATGAGCAGTTCTTC | CASSELSSYNEQFF